These 22 T cell receptor beta chains came from one sample sequenced in a study of PD-1 blockade in classical Hodgkin lymphoma. Measured with immunoSEQ multiplex PCR; TCRdb has only the in-frame clones, and not every one. This table has roughly 51,000 clones, around 76% appearing once. Time point: cycle 4 day 1 (C4D1), after around six weeks of nivolumab. Brentuximab vedotin exposure varied among the patients, all of whom had relapsed after autologous stem cell transplantation. Material: peripheral blood mononuclear cells (PBMCs), obtained before the fourth cycle of nivolumab. The receptor set was obtained from a human donor with classical Hodgkin lymphoma.

The chain combines TRBV2 with TRBJ1-3; no clear D. The germline V gene encodes CDR1 SNHLY and CDR2 FYNNEI. Deletions cut 3 bases from V and 0 bases from J, with 6 bases between. There are 14 residues in the CDR3. The CDR3 region has the DNA TGTGCCAGCAGTGATGGAGTCTCTGGAAACACCATATATTTT. It specifies CASSDGVSGNTIYF.

CDR3 in amino acids: CASSLRDGRYGYTF. In nucleotides, the CDR3 is TGTGCCAGCAGCTTAAGAGACGGCCGATATGGCTACACCTTC. The V call is TRBV7-9, the J call TRBJ1-2; D remains ambiguous. CDR3 length: 14 amino acids. Between the trimmed V and J ends, which lost 2 bases and 5 bases, there was a span of 12 bases. Germline V gene sequence: CDR1 SEHNR, CDR2 FQNEAQ (reference sequence). The variable domain in full, completed from reference TRBV7-9 and TRBJ1-2, reads DTGVSQNPRHKITKRGQNVTFRCDPISEHNRLYWYRQTLGQGPEFLTYFQNEAQLEKSRLLSDRFSAERPKGSFSTLEIQRTEQGDSAMYLCASSLRDGRYGYTFGSGTRLTVV.

This chain uses TRBV28 with TRBJ1-3; 7 bases agree with TRBD1. CDR1 is MDHEN, CDR2 SYDVKM, per germline. The CDR3 sequence is 14 residues long. The chain's CDR3 is CAVQGGLAGNTIYF. CDR3 DNA sequence: TGTGCAGTCCAGGGGGGCTTAGCTGGAAACACCATATATTTT.

This clone was seen just once. The chain has TRBV27 and TRBJ2-7; 9 bases map to TRBD1. The CDR3 extends over 15 amino acids. V was pared by 5 bases and J by 3 bases, with 8 bases of the junction left unmatched. Germline CDR1 is MNHEY and CDR2 is SMNVEV (reference sequence). The CDR3 reads CASSKGQGLLYEQYF. The CDR3, as DNA: TGTGCCAGCAGTAAGGGACAGGGTCTACTCTACGAGCAGTACTTC.

This clone was observed a handful of times. The V and J genes are TRBV6-1 and TRBJ1-5; D is unclear. V was shortened by 5 bases and J by 4 bases, with 6 bases between the two germline ends. This CDR3 spans 12 amino acids. Germline-derived CDR1 and CDR2 are MNHNS and SASEGT. The CDR3 here is CASSRGNQPQHF. Written as DNA, the CDR3 is TGTGCCAGCAGTCGGGGAAATCAGCCCCAGCATTTT.

This clone was observed once. The V and J genes are TRBV6-5 and TRBJ2-7; D might be TRBD1 (5 bases). The CDR3 sequence is 14 residues long. Trimming removed 5 bases at V and 6 bases at J, with 17 bases between. From germline, CDR1 is MNHEY and CDR2 SVGAGI. CDR3 nucleotides: TGTGCCAGCAGTGGCGGCGGAGACAGCGCCGAGCAGTACTTC. Protein sequence: CASSGGGDSAEQYF.

The V gene is TRBV28, the J gene TRBJ1-2; no definite D call. The CDR3 sequence is 12 residues long. Trimming took 3 bases from V and 10 from J, leaving 12 bases between them. CDR1 and CDR2 (germline): MDHEN, SYDVKM. The CDR3 sequence: CASSLESRDYTF. The CDR3 DNA reads TGTGCCAGCAGTTTGGAATCCCGGGACTACACCTTC.

V usage is TRBV9 and J usage is TRBJ2-6; D not certain. This CDR3 contains 16 residues. V dropped 10 bases and J dropped 0 bases, with 17 bases sitting between them. Germline CDR1 is SGDLS and CDR2 is YYNGEE. CDR3 in DNA: TGTGCCGGTACGGCAGTCACTCTCTCTGGGGCCAACGTCCTGACTTTC. This translates into CAGTAVTLSGANVLTF.

The rearrangement joins TRBV7-2 to TRBJ2-3; tentatively, D is TRBD2 (6 bases). CDR1 and CDR2 from the germline V gene are SGHTA and FQGNSA. The CDR3 covers 15 residues. With 1 base removed from V and 8 bases from J, the gap between germline ends came to 16 bases. As DNA, the CDR3 is TGTGCCAGCAGCTTAGGCGGCCCTACGGAGGGTACGCAGTATTTT. This translates into CASSLGGPTEGTQYF.

V is TRBV2 and J is TRBJ2-3; 12 nucleotides line up with TRBD2. V was clipped by 6 bases and J by 1 base; unmatched bases: 2. CDR1 and CDR2 from the germline V gene are SNHLY and FYNNEI. This CDR3 is 15 amino acids long. The CDR3 protein is CASSRLAGGTDTQYF. CDR3 sequence (DNA): TGTGCCAGCAGCCGACTAGCGGGAGGCACAGATACGCAGTATTTT.

J is TRBJ2-1 and V is TRBV9, with unresolved D. Germline V CDR1 and CDR2: SGDLS, YYNGEE. The V and J ends lost 2 bases and 3 bases respectively, with 6 bases between them. This CDR3 is built from 13 residues. The CDR3 region has the DNA TGTGCCAGCAGCGTCAGTGACTACAATGAGCAGTTCTTC. Translating it yields CASSVSDYNEQFF. Full variable domain (missing parts from reference TRBV9 and TRBJ2-1): DSGVTQTPKHLITATGQRVTLRCSPRSGDLSVYWYQQSLDQGLQFLIQYYNGEERAKGNILERFSAQQFPDLHSELNLSSLELGDSALYFCASSVSDYNEQFFGPGTRLTVL.

This clone was counted ten times or more. The rearrangement uses TRBV11-3 and TRBJ2-2; no clear D. Looked up from germline, CDR1 is SGHNT and CDR2 is YENEEA. Trimming removed 4 bases at V and 4 bases at J, with 7 bases between. CDR3 size: 13 residues. The CDR3 sequence: CASSSTGTGELFF. The CDR3 nucleotides read TGTGCCAGCAGCTCGACGGGCACCGGGGAGCTGTTTTTT.

The chain is built from TRBV9 and TRBJ2-2; weak D call: TRBD1 (6 bases). This CDR3 is 16 amino acids long. The ends were cut back, 0 bases at V and 6 bases at J, with 15 bases in the middle. Germline-derived CDR1 and CDR2 are SGDLS and YYNGEE. The CDR3 region has the DNA TGTGCCAGCAGCGTAGTTTACCAGGGGTTGTCCGGGGAGCTGTTTTTT. It specifies CASSVVYQGLSGELFF.

The chain combines TRBV20-1 with TRBJ1-2, with no clear D. V was pared by 7 bases and J by 2 bases, with 8 bases between. The CDR3 contains 11 residues. Germline values: CDR1 DFQATT, CDR2 SNEGSKA (reference sequence). CDR3 coding DNA: TGCAGTGGTCCCGCCAACTATGGCTACACCTTC. This encodes CSGPANYGYTF.

This clone was found many times. The CDR3 nucleotides are TGTGCCAGCAGCCCAGGGGTGGGTGGCTACACCTTC. Amino acids: CASSPGVGGYTF. The chain links TRBV28 to TRBJ1-2, with D tentatively TRBD1 (6 bases). V lost 6 bases and J lost 7, with 12 bases in between. Germline CDR1 and CDR2: MDHEN and SYDVKM. The CDR3 contains 12 residues.

The V call is TRBV28, the J call TRBJ1-2, with D possibly TRBD1 on 5 matching bases. The germline V and J ends were trimmed by 7 bases and 4 bases, with 16 bases remaining between them. The CDR3 contains 14 residues. Germline V gene lookup returns CDR1 MDHEN and CDR2 SYDVKM. The CDR3 DNA sequence: TGTGCCAGCACCCTCTCGGGACGGCTCTATGGCTACACCTTC. Protein product: CASTLSGRLYGYTF.

This chain links TRBV13 with TRBJ2-7; D is possibly TRBD2 (6 bases). Germline CDR1 reads PRHDT; CDR2 reads FYEKMQ (reference sequence). V dropped 7 bases and J dropped 2 bases, with 21 bases sitting between them. The CDR3 consists of 16 residues. The CDR3 DNA sequence: TGTGCCAGCACCGAATTCGGTAGCGGCAAGACCTACGAGCAGTACTTC. Translated: CASTEFGSGKTYEQYF. The full variable domain, completed using reference TRBV13 and TRBJ2-7, is AAGVIQSPRHLIKEKRETATLKCYPIPRHDTVYWYQQGPGQDPQFLISFYEKMQSDKGSIPDRFSAQQFSDYHSELNMSSLELGDSALYFCASTEFGSGKTYEQYFGPGTRLTVT.

The chain has TRBV6-5 and TRBJ2-5, with D tentatively TRBD1 (5 bases). Per the germline V gene, CDR1 is MNHEY and CDR2 is SVGAGI. The CDR3 consists of 14 residues. V lost 7 bases to trimming and J lost 4 bases, with 16 bases between them. This chain's CDR3 is CASKGRVDSETQYF. In nucleotides, the CDR3 is TGTGCCAGCAAGGGGCGCGTGGATTCAGAGACCCAGTACTTC.

The rearrangement links TRBV20-1 to TRBJ2-3; possibly TRBD1 for D (6 bases). Trimming stripped 5 bases from V and 4 bases from J, with 7 bases between. Germline V gene sequence: CDR1 DFQATT, CDR2 SNEGSKA (reference sequence). The CDR3 runs 11 residues. For the CDR3, the DNA is TGCAGTGCTGGACAGTCAGATACGCAGTATTTT. Translation: CSAGQSDTQYF.

V gene TRBV21-1 combines with J gene TRBJ2-1. TRBV21-1 is reported as a pseudogene. The CDR3 is made up of 15 amino acids. DNA for the CDR3: TGTGCCAGTACCCGGGCGCCGCTTTCCTACAATGAGCAGTTCTTC. Translation gives CASTRAPLSYNEQFF.

The V gene is TRBV27, the J gene TRBJ2-2; D is undetermined. Germline CDR1 MNHEY, CDR2 SMNVEV (reference sequence). Trimming stripped 2 bases from V and 3 bases from J, with 7 bases between. The CDR3 consists of 14 residues. This CDR3 is CASSLISYTGELFF. CDR3 coding DNA: TGTGCCAGCAGTTTAATCTCTTACACCGGGGAGCTGTTTTTT.

The CDR3 is CASSFRLAESLGETQYF. The CDR3 DNA sequence: TGTGCCAGCAGCTTTAGACTAGCGGAGTCCCTCGGGGAGACCCAGTACTTC. The rearrangement links TRBV5-6 to TRBJ2-5; 9 bases map to TRBD2. Germline V gene lookup returns CDR1 SGHDT and CDR2 YYEEEE. The CDR3 has 17 amino acids. V shed 2 bases and J 5 bases; nucleotides not matched to a gene: 13. Full variable domain (rest looked up from reference TRBV5-6 and TRBJ2-5): DAGVTQSPTHLIKTRGQQVTLRCSPKSGHDTVSWYQQALGQGPQFIFQYYEEEERQRGNFPDRFSGHQFPNYSSELNVNALLLGDSALYLCASSFRLAESLGETQYFGPGTRLLVL.